A single sample gave rise to the 17 T cell receptor beta chains below, sequenced in a study of cytomegalovirus exposure and HLA in healthy donors. This PCR relied on a set of 60 Vbeta primers and 13 Jbeta primers. Clones were sequenced by immunoSEQ multiplex PCR, and TCRdb holds only the in-frame ones, with some missing. The sample yields around 180,000 clones, almost 85% seen once. What was sequenced was PBMCs. The receptor source for this set is a woman between 45 and 60 years old in good health and CMV-seronegative.

The chain employs TRBV7-2 and TRBJ2-7, with 11 bases matching TRBD2. The CDR3 is 14 residues long. Germline V gene lookup returns CDR1 SGHTA and CDR2 FQGNSA. J lost 3 bases, V lost 6 bases, and 4 bases had no gene match. CDR3: CASRSTSGGYEQYF. CDR3 DNA sequence: TGTGCCAGCAGATCTACTAGCGGGGGCTACGAGCAGTACTTC.

As for this clone: Other DNA sequences in the same sample also yield this CDR3. In DNA, the CDR3 is TGTGCCAGCAGTAGGGGCGGCTATGGCTACACCTTC. This gives the protein CASSRGGYGYTF. The chain employs TRBV28 and TRBJ1-2; TRBD1 might be the D (5 bases). The CDR3 runs to 12 residues. Trimming removed 5 bases from V and 4 bases from J, with 8 bases in between. The germline gives CDR1 MDHEN, CDR2 SYDVKM.

The chain carries TRBV5-1 and TRBJ2-1; tentatively, D is TRBD2 (5 bases). Germline CDR1 SGHRS, CDR2 YFSETQ. The germline V and J ends were trimmed by 6 bases and 8 bases, with 9 bases remaining between them. The CDR3 has 11 amino acids. CDR3 coding DNA: TGCGCCAGCACCATGAGGGATGAGCAGTTCTTC. Translating gives CASTMRDEQFF.

The rearrangement joins TRBV5-1 to TRBJ2-1, with 10 bases fitting TRBD1. Germline V gene data show CDR1 as SGHRS and CDR2 as YFSETQ. This CDR3 region has 15 residues. J gave up 8 bases and V 4 bases, and 9 bases lay outside the gene matches. In nucleotides, the CDR3 is TGCGCCAGCAGCCTAGGGACAGGGGCCCGGGATGAGCAGTTCTTC. Amino acids: CASSLGTGARDEQFF.

The chain has TRBV5-4 and TRBJ2-3; 7 bases map to TRBD2. Germline V gene data show CDR1 as SGHNT and CDR2 as YYREEE (reference sequence). The CDR3 is 16 amino acids. J was trimmed by 2 bases and V by 0 bases; bases with no gene match: 6. The CDR3 sequence is CASSLGRGSDTDTQYF. The CDR3 DNA reads TGTGCCAGCAGCTTGGGCCGCGGGAGCGACACAGATACGCAGTATTTT.

In DNA form, the CDR3 reads TGTGCCATCAGTGGCCCGGGACAGGGGGCGCCTACTGAAGCTTTCTTT. It codes for CAISGPGQGAPTEAFF. The chain employs TRBV10-3 and TRBJ1-1, with 12 bases lining up with TRBD1. V was pared by 4 bases and J by 5 bases, with 8 bases of the junction left unmatched. This CDR3 has 16 residues. Looked up from germline, CDR1 is ENHRY and CDR2 is SYGVKD.

This chain links TRBV28 with TRBJ1-2, with 9 nucleotides matching TRBD1. V was clipped by 10 bases and J by 2 bases; unmatched bases: 5. The germline V gene encodes CDR1 MDHEN and CDR2 SYDVKM. The CDR3 sequence is 13 residues long. CDR3 protein: CANRDRVNYGYTF. The CDR3 bases are TGTGCCAACCGGGACAGGGTCAACTATGGCTACACCTTC.

This rearrangement joins TRBV4-1 to TRBJ2-1, with 13 bases identical to TRBD2. Unmatched junction bases numbered 2, after V lost 2 bases and J lost 4 bases. Looked up from germline, CDR1 is MGHRA and CDR2 is YSYEKL. The CDR3 is made up of 16 amino acids. CDR3: CASSQLGLAGYNEQFF. The CDR3 bases are TGCGCCAGCAGCCAACTGGGACTAGCGGGATACAATGAGCAGTTCTTC.

The DNA for the CDR3 is TGTGCCAGCAGCGTCAGGGACAGGCATGAGGCAGGGGCCAACGTCCTGACTTTC. It translates to CASSVRDRHEAGANVLTF. The chain has TRBV9 and TRBJ2-6, with 8 nucleotides matching TRBD1. Trimming cost V 2 bases and J 4 bases; bases outside gene matches: 11. From germline, CDR1 is SGDLS and CDR2 YYNGEE. This CDR3 has 18 residues.

This rearrangement joins TRBV7-9 to TRBJ2-5; D perhaps matches TRBD2 (6 bases). Germline values: CDR1 SEHNR, CDR2 FQNEAQ (reference sequence). There are 15 residues in the CDR3. V lost 3 bases, J lost 0 bases, and 11 bases lay in between. The CDR3 DNA reads as TGTGCCAGCAGCTTCCCCCCGGGGGACCAAGAGACCCAGTACTTC. Protein product: CASSFPPGDQETQYF.

V gene TRBV4-1 combines with J gene TRBJ1-1; D remains unclear. The V and J ends lost 2 bases and 0 bases respectively, with 10 bases between them. CDR3 length equals 15 residues. Looked up from germline, CDR1 is MGHRA and CDR2 is YSYEKL. CDR3 bases: TGCGCCAGCAGCCAATACAACGTATTGAACACTGAAGCTTTCTTT. Amino acid sequence: CASSQYNVLNTEAFF.

This clone was counted between two and nine times. V usage is TRBV6-8 and J usage is TRBJ2-1, with 9 bases lining up with TRBD1. The ends lost 6 bases at V and 5 bases at J; junction bases unmatched: 23. CDR3 length: 20 residues. Germline V gene data show CDR1 as MNHGY and CDR2 as SAAAGT. The CDR3: CASRGGTGIRLGVLDNEQFF. The CDR3 region has the DNA TGTGCCAGCAGGGGCGGGACAGGGATCCGACTTGGGGTATTGGACAATGAGCAGTTCTTC.

V usage is TRBV28 and J usage is TRBJ2-1, with D possibly TRBD2 on 6 matching bases. CDR1 and CDR2 from the germline V gene are MDHEN and SYDVKM. Trimming pared 8 bases from V and 6 bases from J, leaving 14 bases between. The CDR3 loop spans 13 amino acids. The CDR3 loop reads CASEAGEANEQFF. CDR3 bases: TGTGCCAGCGAGGCCGGGGAGGCCAATGAGCAGTTCTTC.

The chain combines TRBV15 with TRBJ1-2; D is ambiguous. Germline V gene sequence: CDR1 LNHNV, CDR2 YYDKDF (reference sequence). V was clipped by 0 bases and J by 5 bases, with 7 bases between them. CDR3 size: 13 residues. The CDR3 region is CATSRDKPYGYTF. CDR3 coding DNA: TGTGCCACCAGCAGAGATAAGCCTTATGGCTACACCTTC. The variable domain in full, with the rest retrieved from reference TRBV15 and TRBJ1-2, is DAMVIQNPRYQVTQFGKPVTLSCSQTLNHNVMYWYQQKSSQAPKLLFHYYDKDFNNEADTPDNFQSRRPNTSFCFLDIRSPGLGDTAMYLCATSRDKPYGYTFGSGTRLTVV.

The J gene is TRBJ2-7, the V gene TRBV7-9; TRBD1 matches 7 bases. The V segment lost 7 bases and the J segment 2 bases; nucleotides outside the gene matches: 8. Germline CDR1 and CDR2: SEHNR and FQNEAQ (reference sequence). The CDR3 totals 14 residues. CDR3 nucleotides: TGTGCCAGCAACATACAGGGGTCGGCCTACGAGCAGTACTTC. It is translated as CASNIQGSAYEQYF.

CDR3 region: CASALLREEEQYF. DNA for the CDR3: TGTGCCAGCGCCCTGTTAAGGGAGGAGGAGCAGTACTTC. The chain couples TRBV9 to TRBJ2-7, with D possibly being TRBD2 (6 bases). Germline assignment: CDR1 SGDLS and CDR2 YYNGEE. Trimming removed 7 bases from V and 7 bases from J, with 18 bases in between. There are 13 residues in the CDR3.

The chain employs TRBV21-1 and TRBJ1-5; no check of the table's D call, TRBD1, against the DNA was made. TRBV21-1 is assigned pseudogene status. There are 15 residues in the CDR3. CDR3 amino acids: CASSKRGPQVQPQHF. The CDR3 nucleotides are TGTGCCAGCAGCAAAAGGGGGCCCCAAGTTCAGCCCCAGCATTTT.